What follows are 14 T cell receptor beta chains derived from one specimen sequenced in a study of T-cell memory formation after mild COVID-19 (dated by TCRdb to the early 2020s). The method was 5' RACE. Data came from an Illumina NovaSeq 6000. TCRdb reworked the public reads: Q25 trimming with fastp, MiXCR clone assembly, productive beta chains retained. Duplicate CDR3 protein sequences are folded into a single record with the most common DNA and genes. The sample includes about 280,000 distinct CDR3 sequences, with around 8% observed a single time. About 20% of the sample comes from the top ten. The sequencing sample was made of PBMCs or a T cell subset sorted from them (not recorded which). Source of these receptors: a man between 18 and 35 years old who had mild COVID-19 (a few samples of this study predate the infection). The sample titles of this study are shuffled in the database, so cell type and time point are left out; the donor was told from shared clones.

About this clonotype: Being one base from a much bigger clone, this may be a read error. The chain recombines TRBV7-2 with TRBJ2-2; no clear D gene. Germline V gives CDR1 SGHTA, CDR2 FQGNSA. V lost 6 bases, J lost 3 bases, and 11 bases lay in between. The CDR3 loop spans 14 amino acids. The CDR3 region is CASRLGLHTGELFF. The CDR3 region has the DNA TGTGCCAGCAGATTGGGCCTACACACCGGGGAGCTGTTTTTT. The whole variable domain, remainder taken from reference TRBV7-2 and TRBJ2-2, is GAGVSQSPSNKVTEKGKDVELRCDPISGHTALYWYRQSLGQGLEFLIYFQGNSAPDKSGLPSDRFSAERTGGSVSTLTIQRTQQEDSAVYLCASRLGLHTGELFFGEGSRLTVL.

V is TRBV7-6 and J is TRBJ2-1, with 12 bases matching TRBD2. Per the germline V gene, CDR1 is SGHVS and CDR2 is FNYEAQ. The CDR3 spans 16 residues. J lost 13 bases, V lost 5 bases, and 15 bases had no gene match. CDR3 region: CASSPAASGGATGQFF. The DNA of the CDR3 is TGTGCCAGCAGCCCCGCGGCTAGCGGGGGGGCGACCGGCCAGTTCTTC.

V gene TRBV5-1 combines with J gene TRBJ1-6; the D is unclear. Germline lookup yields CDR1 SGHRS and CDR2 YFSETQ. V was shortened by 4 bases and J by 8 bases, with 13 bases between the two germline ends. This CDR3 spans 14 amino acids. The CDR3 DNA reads TGCGCCAGCAGCCCTGGTAAAGTTGATTCACCCCTCCACTTT. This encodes CASSPGKVDSPLHF. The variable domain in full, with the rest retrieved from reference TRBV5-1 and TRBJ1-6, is KAGVTQTPRYLIKTRGQQVTLSCSPISGHRSVSWYQQTPGQGLQFLFEYFSETQRNKGNFPGRFSGRQFSNSRSEMNVSTLELGDSALYLCASSPGKVDSPLHFGNGTRLTVT.

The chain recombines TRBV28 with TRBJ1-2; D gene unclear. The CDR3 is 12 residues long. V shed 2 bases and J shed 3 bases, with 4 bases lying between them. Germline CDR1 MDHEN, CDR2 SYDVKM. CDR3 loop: CASSLRDYGYTF. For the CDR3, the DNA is TGTGCCAGCAGTTTACGGGACTATGGCTACACCTTC.

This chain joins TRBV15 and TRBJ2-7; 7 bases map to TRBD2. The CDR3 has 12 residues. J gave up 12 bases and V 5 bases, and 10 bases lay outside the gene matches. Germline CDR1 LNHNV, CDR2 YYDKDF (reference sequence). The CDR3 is CATSGDAGEWYF. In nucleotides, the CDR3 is TGTGCCACCAGCGGGGACGCGGGGGAATGGTACTTC.

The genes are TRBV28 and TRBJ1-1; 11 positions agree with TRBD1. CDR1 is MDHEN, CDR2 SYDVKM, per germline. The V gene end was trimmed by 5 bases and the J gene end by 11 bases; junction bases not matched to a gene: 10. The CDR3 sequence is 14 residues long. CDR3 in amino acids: CASSHRDRGIRAFF. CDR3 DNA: TGTGCCAGCAGTCACAGGGACAGGGGGATTCGGGCTTTCTTT.

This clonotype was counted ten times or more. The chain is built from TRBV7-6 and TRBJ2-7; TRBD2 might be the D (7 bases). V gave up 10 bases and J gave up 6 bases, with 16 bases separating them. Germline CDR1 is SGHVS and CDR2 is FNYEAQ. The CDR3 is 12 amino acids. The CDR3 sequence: CATGEGSGEQYF. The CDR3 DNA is TGTGCCACAGGGGAGGGGTCGGGCGAGCAGTACTTC.

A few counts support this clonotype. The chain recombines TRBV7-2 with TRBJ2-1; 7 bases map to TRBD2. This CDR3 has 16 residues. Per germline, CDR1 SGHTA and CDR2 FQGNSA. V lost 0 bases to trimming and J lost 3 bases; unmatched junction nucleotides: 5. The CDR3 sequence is CASSLAGRGYYNEQFF. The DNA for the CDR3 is TGTGCCAGCAGCTTAGCGGGGCGGGGGTACTACAATGAGCAGTTCTTC.

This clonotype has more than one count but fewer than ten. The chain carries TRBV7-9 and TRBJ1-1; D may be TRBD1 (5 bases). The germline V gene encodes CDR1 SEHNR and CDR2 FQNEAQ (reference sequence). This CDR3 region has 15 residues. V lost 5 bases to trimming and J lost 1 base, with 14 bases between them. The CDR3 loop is CASSRDGEGNTEAFF. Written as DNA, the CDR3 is TGTGCCAGCAGCCGGGACGGCGAGGGGAACACTGAAGCTTTCTTT.

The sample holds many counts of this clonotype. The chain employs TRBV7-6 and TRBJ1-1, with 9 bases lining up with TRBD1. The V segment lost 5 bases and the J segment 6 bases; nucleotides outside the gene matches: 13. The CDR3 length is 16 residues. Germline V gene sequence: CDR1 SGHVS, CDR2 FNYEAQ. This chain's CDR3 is CASSPKQGAEVAEAFF. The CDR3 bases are TGTGCCAGCAGCCCCAAACAGGGGGCCGAAGTAGCTGAAGCTTTCTTT.

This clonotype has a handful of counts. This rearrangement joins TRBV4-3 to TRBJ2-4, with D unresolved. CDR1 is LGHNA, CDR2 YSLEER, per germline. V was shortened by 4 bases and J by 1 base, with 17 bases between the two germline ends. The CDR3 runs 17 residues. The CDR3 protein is CASSLTIGYGAKNIQYF. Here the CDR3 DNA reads TGCGCCAGCAGCCTCACCATCGGGTACGGGGCCAAAAACATTCAGTACTTC.

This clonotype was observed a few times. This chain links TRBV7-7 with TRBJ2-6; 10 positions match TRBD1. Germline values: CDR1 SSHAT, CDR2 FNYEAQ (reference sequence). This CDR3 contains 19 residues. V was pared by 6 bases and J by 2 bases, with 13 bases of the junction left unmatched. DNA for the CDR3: TGTGCCAGCAGGCCAAGCCCGGGACAGGGGACCCCTGGGGCCAACGTCCTGACTTTC. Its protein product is CASRPSPGQGTPGANVLTF.

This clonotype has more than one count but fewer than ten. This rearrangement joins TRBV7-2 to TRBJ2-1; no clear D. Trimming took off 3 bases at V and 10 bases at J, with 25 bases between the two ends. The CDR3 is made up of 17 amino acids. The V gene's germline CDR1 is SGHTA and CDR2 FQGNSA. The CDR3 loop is CASSFSGRPENLPEQFF. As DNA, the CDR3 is TGTGCCAGCAGCTTTAGTGGTCGTCCTGAAAATCTCCCCGAGCAGTTCTTC.

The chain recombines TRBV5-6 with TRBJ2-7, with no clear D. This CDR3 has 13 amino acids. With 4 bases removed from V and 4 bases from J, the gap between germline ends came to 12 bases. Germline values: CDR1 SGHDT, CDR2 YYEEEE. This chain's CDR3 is CASSPSLGYEQYV. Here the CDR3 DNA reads TGTGCCAGCAGCCCATCTTTGGGATACGAGCAGTACGTC.